Listed here are 17 T cell receptor beta chains from one sample, sequenced in a study of T cell responses to AZD1222 COVID-19 vaccine (dated by TCRdb to the early 2020s). The time point label corresponds to: baseline before first vaccination. The protocol used for the library was the immunoSEQ multiplex PCR assay. The source is immuneACCESS, and TCRdb retained only in-frame sequences with V and J called. Part of the clones is not carried over; for the studies checked, unresolved V genes explain less than half of this, and the remainder is unexplained. The sample table lists around 58,000 clones, around 83% of them with a count of one. The ten largest clones take up 20% of the sample. Specimen: peripheral blood, collected on day 0 of AZD1222 vaccination. Every receptor here comes from an adult in good health.

V usage is TRBV5-1 and J usage is TRBJ2-5; D is uncertain. Trimming removed 1 base at V and 1 base at J, with 14 bases between. This CDR3 has 16 amino acids. CDR1 is SGHRS and CDR2 is YFSETQ in the germline V gene. The DNA of the CDR3 is TGCGCCAGCAGCTTGACCCCCGCAGATCCCCAAGAGACCCAGTACTTC. Its protein product is CASSLTPADPQETQYF.

This sequence joins TRBV3-1 (or the pseudogene TRBV3-2) and TRBJ1-5; no firm D call. The ends were cut back, 2 bases at V and 8 bases at J, with 13 bases in the middle. CDR1 and CDR2 from the germline V gene are LGHDT and YNNKEL (reference sequence). The CDR3 is 14 amino acids. The CDR3 DNA sequence: TGTGCCAGCAGCCAACGGGGTAGCGCGGAGCCCCAGCATTTT. It encodes CASSQRGSAEPQHF.

The chain couples TRBV29-1 to TRBJ2-3, with 13 bases fitting TRBD2. The length of the CDR3 is 14 residues. Looked up from germline, CDR1 is SQVTM and CDR2 is ANQGSEA. CDR3 sequence reads: CTTSGRAGTDTQYF. Here the CDR3 DNA reads TGCACCACTAGCGGGAGGGCGGGCACAGATACGCAGTATTTT.

The chain is built from TRBV7-9 and TRBJ1-4; maybe TRBD1 (6 bases). The V gene's germline CDR1 is SEHNR and CDR2 FQNEAQ (reference sequence). The CDR3 consists of 14 residues. Trimming removed 3 bases from V and 7 bases from J, with 12 bases in between. CDR3: CASSLGAAVEKLFF. CDR3 coding DNA: TGTGCCAGCAGCTTGGGGGCAGCGGTTGAAAAACTGTTTTTT.

This clone appeared once. The chain has TRBV7-6 and TRBJ1-2; D unclear. V was shortened by 4 bases and J by 0 bases, with 9 bases between the two germline ends. The CDR3 covers 14 residues. Germline V gives CDR1 SGHVS, CDR2 FNYEAQ. CDR3 DNA: TGTGCCAGCAGCTACGGTTCAGCTAACTATGGCTACACCTTC. Its translation: CASSYGSANYGYTF. The complete variable domain, with remaining parts taken from reference TRBV7-6 and TRBJ1-2, reads GAGVSQSPRYKVTKRGQDVALRCDPISGHVSLYWYRQALGQGPEFLTYFNYEAQQDKSGLPNDRFSAERPEGSISTLTIQRTEQRDSAMYRCASSYGSANYGYTFGSGTRLTVV.

The gene calls are TRBV4-1 and TRBJ1-3, with D uncertain. CDR1 is MGHRA and CDR2 is YSYEKL in the germline V gene. V lost 3 bases and J 0 bases, leaving 6 bases between the germline ends. This CDR3 contains 14 residues. Here the CDR3 DNA reads TGCGCCAGCAGCCACCGCCTCTCTGGAAACACCATATATTTT. Amino acid sequence: CASSHRLSGNTIYF.

This sequence joins TRBV27 and TRBJ1-1; D is undetermined. Germline V gives CDR1 MNHEY, CDR2 SMNVEV (reference sequence). The CDR3 spans 13 residues. V was cut by 1 base and J by 5 bases, with 8 bases left in between. CDR3 sequence (DNA): TGTGCCAGCAGTTTATTTGTGGGGACTGAAGCTTTCTTT. This sequence encodes CASSLFVGTEAFF.

This clone showed up just a few times. The chain joins TRBV27 to TRBJ2-3; 7 bases are shared with TRBD2. The length of the CDR3 is 17 residues. Germline trimming cut 5 bases from V and 0 bases from J; bases unmatched to any gene: 11. Germline loops: CDR1 MNHEY, CDR2 SMNVEV (reference sequence). CDR3 nucleotide sequence: TGTGCCAGCAGTACCGCAGGATGGCGGGAGAGCACAGATACGCAGTATTTT. This encodes CASSTAGWRESTDTQYF.

This chain links TRBV27 with TRBJ2-5, with TRBD1 identical over 7 bases. The J segment lost 4 bases and the V segment lost 3 bases, leaving 2 bases of the junction unmatched. Germline lookup yields CDR1 MNHEY and CDR2 SMNVEV (reference sequence). The CDR3 contains 13 residues. The CDR3 DNA reads as TGTGCCAGCAGTTTCTACAGGGGAGAGACCCAGTACTTC. It specifies CASSFYRGETQYF.

This clone showed up just once. V and J are TRBV9 and TRBJ1-5, with a weak D call TRBD1 (6 bases). Per germline, CDR1 SGDLS and CDR2 YYNGEE. The V end lost 0 bases, the J end lost 2 bases, and 9 bases lay between the germline ends. The CDR3 covers 15 residues. In nucleotides, the CDR3 is TGTGCCAGCAGCGTAGGGGGGGCGGGCAATCAGCCCCAGCATTTT. Its translation is CASSVGGAGNQPQHF.

The chain combines TRBV6-1 with TRBJ1-2; tentative D call: TRBD1 (5 bases). Trimming took off 1 base at V and 8 bases at J, with 17 bases between the two ends. The CDR3 spans 15 residues. Germline V gives CDR1 MNHNS, CDR2 SASEGT. CDR3 residues: CASSEEVFGSGGYTF. DNA of the CDR3: TGTGCCAGCAGTGAAGAGGTTTTTGGGTCAGGGGGCTACACCTTC.

The chain combines TRBV10-3 with TRBJ2-7, with no clear D. The V gene's germline CDR1 is ENHRY and CDR2 SYGVKD. V was clipped by 3 bases and J by 0 bases, with 9 bases between them. The CDR3 is 14 residues long. CDR3 bases: TGTGCCATCAGTGACACCTTGAGCTCCTACGAGCAGTACGTC. It encodes CAISDTLSSYEQYV.

This clone was observed a few times. The chain couples TRBV7-2 to TRBJ2-2; perhaps TRBD1 as D (6 bases). V was trimmed by 9 bases and J by 1 base, leaving 9 bases between them. Per the germline V gene, CDR1 is SGHTA and CDR2 is FQGNSA. This CDR3 spans 13 amino acids. As DNA, the CDR3 is TGTGCCAGTCGACAGGAGAACACCGGGGAGCTGTTTTTT. Translation: CASRQENTGELFF.

This rearrangement joins TRBV19 to TRBJ1-1, with D hard to call. The CDR3 has 16 residues. Trimming removed 2 bases at V and 8 bases at J, with 21 bases between. Germline V lookup: CDR1 LNHDA, CDR2 SQIVND (reference sequence). CDR3 DNA: TGTGCCAGTAGTATAACTGGGTCCCCGGGAGCGGAGGAAGCTTTCTTT. Its protein is CASSITGSPGAEEAFF. Variable domain in full (rest from reference TRBV19 and TRBJ1-1): DGGITQSPKYLFRKEGQNVTLSCEQNLNHDAMYWYRQDPGQGLRLIYYSQIVNDFQKGDIAEGYSVSREKKESFPLTVTSAQKNPTAFYLCASSITGSPGAEEAFFGQGTRLTVV.

The chain couples TRBV21-1 to TRBJ1-1. TRBV21-1 is marked as a pseudogene. The CDR3 covers 16 residues. In nucleotides, the CDR3 is TGTGCCAGCAGCAAAGAGAATAGGGGGGGTGGCACTGAAGCTTTCTTT. It yields the protein CASSKENRGGGTEAFF.

The V and J genes are TRBV6-2 or TRBV6-3 and TRBJ2-5; D ambiguous. V lost 2 bases and J lost 5, with 6 bases in between. This CDR3 is 12 amino acids long. From germline, CDR1 is MNHEY and CDR2 SVGEGT. CDR3 amino acids: CASSYPRETQYF. The CDR3 coding sequence is TGTGCCAGCAGTTACCCTCGGGAGACCCAGTACTTC.

This clone was counted between two and nine times. V gene TRBV7-9 combines with J gene TRBJ1-1, with D unresolved. CDR3 length equals 13 residues. Germline-derived CDR1 and CDR2 are SEHNR and FQNEAQ (reference sequence). V was trimmed by 4 bases and J by 1 base, leaving 7 bases between them. The CDR3 is CASSSQSNTEAFF. The CDR3 DNA is TGTGCCAGCAGCTCCCAGTCGAACACTGAAGCTTTCTTT.